This T cell receptor (beta chain) was captured by sequencing in a study of T cell responses to AZD1222 COVID-19 vaccine. Study-level findings and limits: Possibly, clonal diversity was underestimated; donors were largely white British and included more females. The peak T cell response came first, and repertoires were sampled only after it.

This clone was observed a few times. Antigen unknown. CDR3 size: 13 residues. Germline loops: CDR1 SNHLY, CDR2 FYNNEI. V lost 11 bases and J lost 0; bases outside the gene matches: 5. Profiled with immunoSEQ multiplex PCR; TCRdb holds only in-frame clones, not every one. The sample shows approximately 100,000 clones, 90% to 95% of them seen only once. The chain is built from TRBV2 and TRBJ2-7; 9 bases match TRBD2. Specimen: peripheral blood, collected on day 0 of AZD1222 vaccination. This TCR came from an adult in good health. CDR3 sequence: CAVVAGDSYEQYF. The CDR3, as DNA: TGTGCCGTCGTAGCGGGGGACTCCTACGAGCAGTACTTC.